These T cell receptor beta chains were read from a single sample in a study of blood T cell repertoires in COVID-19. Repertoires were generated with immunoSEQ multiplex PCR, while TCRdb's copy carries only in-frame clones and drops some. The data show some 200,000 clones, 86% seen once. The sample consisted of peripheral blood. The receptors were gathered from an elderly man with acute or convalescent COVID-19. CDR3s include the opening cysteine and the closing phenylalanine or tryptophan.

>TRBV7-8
CASSLERNRVDQPQHF
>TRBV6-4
CASSRERYNEQFF
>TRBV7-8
CASSLSAGGAYEQYF
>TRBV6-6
CASSYSRRGHGETQYF
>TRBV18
CASSPPTGLDTGELFF
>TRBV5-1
CASSQQGADNSPLHF
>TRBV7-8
CASGRLDTQYF
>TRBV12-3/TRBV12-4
CASRSQGNEQFF
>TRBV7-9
CASSHGTSRNEQFF
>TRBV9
CASSARTGTETQYF
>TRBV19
CASGTFVETQYF
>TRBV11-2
CASSPSGSFTNYGYTF
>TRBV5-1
CASSLPSGSPSSYNEQFF
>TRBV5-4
CASSLVTGKNEKLFF